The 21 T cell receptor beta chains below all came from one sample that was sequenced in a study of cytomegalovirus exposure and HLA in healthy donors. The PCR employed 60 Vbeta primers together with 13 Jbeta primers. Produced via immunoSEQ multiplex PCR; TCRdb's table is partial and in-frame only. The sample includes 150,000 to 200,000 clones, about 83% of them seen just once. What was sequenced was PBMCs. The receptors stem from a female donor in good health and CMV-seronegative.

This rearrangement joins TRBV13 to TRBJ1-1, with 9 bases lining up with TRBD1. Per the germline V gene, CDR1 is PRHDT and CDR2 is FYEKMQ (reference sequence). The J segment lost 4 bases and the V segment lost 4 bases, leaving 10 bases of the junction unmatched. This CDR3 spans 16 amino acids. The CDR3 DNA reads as TGTGCCAGCAGCTCAGGGACAGGGCTTTTGAGCACTGAAGCTTTCTTT. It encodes CASSSGTGLLSTEAFF.

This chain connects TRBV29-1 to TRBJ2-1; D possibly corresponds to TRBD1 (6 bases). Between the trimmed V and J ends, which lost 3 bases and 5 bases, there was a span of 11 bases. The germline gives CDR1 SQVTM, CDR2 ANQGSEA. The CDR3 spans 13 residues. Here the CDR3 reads CSVDNTGNNEQFF. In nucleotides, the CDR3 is TGCAGCGTTGATAACACAGGGAACAATGAGCAGTTCTTC.

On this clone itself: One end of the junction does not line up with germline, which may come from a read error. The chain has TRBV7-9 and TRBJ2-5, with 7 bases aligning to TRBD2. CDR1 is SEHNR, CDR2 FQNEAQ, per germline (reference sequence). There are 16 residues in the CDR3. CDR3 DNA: TGTTCCAGCAGCTTAGCATCTAGCGGTGTTCAAGAGACCCAGTACTTC. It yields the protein CSSSLASSGVQETQYF.

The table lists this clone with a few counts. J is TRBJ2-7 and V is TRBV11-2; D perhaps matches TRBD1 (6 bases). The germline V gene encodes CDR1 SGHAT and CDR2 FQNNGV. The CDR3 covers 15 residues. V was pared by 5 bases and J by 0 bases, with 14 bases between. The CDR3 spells CASSPIRDTSYEQYF. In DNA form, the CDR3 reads TGTGCCAGCAGCCCTATCCGGGACACCTCCTACGAGCAGTACTTC.

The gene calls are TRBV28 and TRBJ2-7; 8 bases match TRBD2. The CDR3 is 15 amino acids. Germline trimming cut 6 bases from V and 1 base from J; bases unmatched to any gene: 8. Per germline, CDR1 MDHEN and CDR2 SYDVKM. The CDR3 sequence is CASREAGESSYEQYF. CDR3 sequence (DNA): TGTGCCAGCAGGGAAGCGGGAGAGTCTTCCTACGAGCAGTACTTC.

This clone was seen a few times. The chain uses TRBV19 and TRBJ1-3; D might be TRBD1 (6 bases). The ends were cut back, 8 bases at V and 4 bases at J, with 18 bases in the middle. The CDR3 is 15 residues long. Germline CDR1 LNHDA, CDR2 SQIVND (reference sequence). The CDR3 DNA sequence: TGTGCCAGTCGTAGGACAGCAGGCAAAGGAAACACCATATATTTT. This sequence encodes CASRRTAGKGNTIYF. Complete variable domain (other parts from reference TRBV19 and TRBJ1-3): DGGITQSPKYLFRKEGQNVTLSCEQNLNHDAMYWYRQDPGQGLRLIYYSQIVNDFQKGDIAEGYSVSREKKESFPLTVTSAQKNPTAFYLCASRRTAGKGNTIYFGEGSWLTVV.

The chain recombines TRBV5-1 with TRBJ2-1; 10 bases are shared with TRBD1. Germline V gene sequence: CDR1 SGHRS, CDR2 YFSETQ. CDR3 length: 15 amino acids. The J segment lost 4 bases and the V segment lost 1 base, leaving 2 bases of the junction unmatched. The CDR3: CASSLRQGAYNEQFF. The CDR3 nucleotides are TGCGCCAGCAGCTTGAGACAGGGGGCTTACAATGAGCAGTTCTTC.

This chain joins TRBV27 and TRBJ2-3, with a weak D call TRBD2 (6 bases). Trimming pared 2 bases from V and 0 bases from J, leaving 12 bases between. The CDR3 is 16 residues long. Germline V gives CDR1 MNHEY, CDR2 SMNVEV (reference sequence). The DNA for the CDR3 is TGTGCCAGCAGTTTAAAAACAGGAGGGAGCACAGATACGCAGTATTTT. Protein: CASSLKTGGSTDTQYF.

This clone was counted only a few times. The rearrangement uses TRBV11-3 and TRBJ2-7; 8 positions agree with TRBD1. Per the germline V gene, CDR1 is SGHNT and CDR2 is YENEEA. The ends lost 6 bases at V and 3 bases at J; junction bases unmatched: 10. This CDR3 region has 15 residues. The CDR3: CASRSSGTGLYEQYF. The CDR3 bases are TGTGCCAGCAGGAGCAGTGGGACAGGCCTCTACGAGCAGTACTTC.

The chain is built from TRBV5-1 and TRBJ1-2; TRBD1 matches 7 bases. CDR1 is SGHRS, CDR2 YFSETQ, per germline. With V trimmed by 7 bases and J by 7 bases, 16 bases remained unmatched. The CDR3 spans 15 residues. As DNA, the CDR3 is TGCGCCAGCTTTGGGTCCGCCGGGACAGCGGTTGGCTACACCTTC. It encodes CASFGSAGTAVGYTF.

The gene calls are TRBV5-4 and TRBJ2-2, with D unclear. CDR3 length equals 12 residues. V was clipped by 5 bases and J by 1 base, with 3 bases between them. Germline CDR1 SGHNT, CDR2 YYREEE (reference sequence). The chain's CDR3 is CASSRNTGELFF. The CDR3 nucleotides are TGTGCCAGCAGTCGGAACACCGGGGAGCTGTTTTTT.

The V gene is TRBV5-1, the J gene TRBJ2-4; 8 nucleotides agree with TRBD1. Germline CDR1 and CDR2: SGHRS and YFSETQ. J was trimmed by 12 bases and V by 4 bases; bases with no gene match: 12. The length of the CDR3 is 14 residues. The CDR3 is CASSESGTGVNQYF. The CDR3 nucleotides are TGCGCCAGCAGCGAGTCCGGGACAGGAGTGAATCAGTACTTC.

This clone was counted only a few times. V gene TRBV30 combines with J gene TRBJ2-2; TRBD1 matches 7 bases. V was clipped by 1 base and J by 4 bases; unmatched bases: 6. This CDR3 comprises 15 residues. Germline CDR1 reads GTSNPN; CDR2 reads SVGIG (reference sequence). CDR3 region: CAWSGTGPITGELFF. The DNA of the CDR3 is TGTGCCTGGAGTGGGACAGGACCTATCACCGGGGAGCTGTTTTTT.

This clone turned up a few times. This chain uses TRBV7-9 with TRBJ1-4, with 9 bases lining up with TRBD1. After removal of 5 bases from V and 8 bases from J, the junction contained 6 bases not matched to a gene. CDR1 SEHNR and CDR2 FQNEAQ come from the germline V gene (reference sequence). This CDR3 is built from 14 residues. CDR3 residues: CASSLGTGLEKLFF. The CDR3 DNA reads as TGTGCCAGCAGCCTCGGGACAGGGCTAGAAAAACTGTTTTTT.

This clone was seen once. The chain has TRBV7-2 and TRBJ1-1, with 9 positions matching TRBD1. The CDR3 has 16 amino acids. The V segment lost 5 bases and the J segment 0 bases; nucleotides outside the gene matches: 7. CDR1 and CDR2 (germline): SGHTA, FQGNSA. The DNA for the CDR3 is TGTGCCAGCAGCCTCGGGACAGGGTATATGAACACTGAAGCTTTCTTT. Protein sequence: CASSLGTGYMNTEAFF. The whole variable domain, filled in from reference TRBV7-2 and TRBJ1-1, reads GAGVSQSPSNKVTEKGKDVELRCDPISGHTALYWYRQSLGQGLEFLIYFQGNSAPDKSGLPSDRFSAERTGGSVSTLTIQRTQQEDSAVYLCASSLGTGYMNTEAFFGQGTRLTVV.

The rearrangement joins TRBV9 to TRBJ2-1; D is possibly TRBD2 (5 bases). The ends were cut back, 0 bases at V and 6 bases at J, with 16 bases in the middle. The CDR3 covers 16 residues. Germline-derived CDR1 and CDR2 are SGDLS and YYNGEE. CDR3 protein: CASSVGRSLAGNEQFF. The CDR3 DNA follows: TGTGCCAGCAGCGTAGGGCGGTCCCTAGCCGGCAATGAGCAGTTCTTC.

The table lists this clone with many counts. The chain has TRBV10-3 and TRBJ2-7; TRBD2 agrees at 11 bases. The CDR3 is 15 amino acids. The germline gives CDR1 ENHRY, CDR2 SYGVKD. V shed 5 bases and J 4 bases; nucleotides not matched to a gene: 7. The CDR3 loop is CAISPGLADSYEQYF. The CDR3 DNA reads TGTGCCATCAGTCCGGGACTAGCGGATTCTTACGAGCAGTACTTC.

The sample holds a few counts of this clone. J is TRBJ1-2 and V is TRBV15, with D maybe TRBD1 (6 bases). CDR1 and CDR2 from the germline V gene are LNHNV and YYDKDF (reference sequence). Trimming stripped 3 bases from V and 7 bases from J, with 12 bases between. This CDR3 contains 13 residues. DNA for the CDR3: TGTGCCACCAGCAGTGGGGGGGGCGTTGGCTACACCTTC. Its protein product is CATSSGGGVGYTF.

CDR3 in amino acids: CASSLKGAGGPVDTQYF. CDR3 sequence (DNA): TGTGCCAGCAGCTTAAAAGGAGCGGGAGGGCCGGTAGATACGCAGTATTTT. J is TRBJ2-3 and V is TRBV7-8, with 10 positions matching TRBD2. Germline trimming cut 2 bases from V and 5 bases from J; bases unmatched to any gene: 10. The CDR3 runs 17 residues. Germline loops: CDR1 SGHVS, CDR2 FQNEAQ. Together with reference TRBV7-8 and TRBJ2-3, the CDR3 gives the full variable domain: GAGVSQSPRYKVAKRGQDVALRCDPISGHVSLFWYQQALGQGPEFLTYFQNEAQLDKSGLPSDRFFAERPEGSVSTLKIQRTQQEDSAVYLCASSLKGAGGPVDTQYFGPGTRLTVL.

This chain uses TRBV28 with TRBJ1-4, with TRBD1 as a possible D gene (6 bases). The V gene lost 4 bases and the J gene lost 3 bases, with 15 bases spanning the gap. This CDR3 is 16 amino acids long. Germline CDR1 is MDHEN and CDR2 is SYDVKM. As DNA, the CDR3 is TGTGCCAGCAGTTCCTATAAGGGGGGGCCTAATGAAAAACTGTTTTTT. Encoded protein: CASSSYKGGPNEKLFF.

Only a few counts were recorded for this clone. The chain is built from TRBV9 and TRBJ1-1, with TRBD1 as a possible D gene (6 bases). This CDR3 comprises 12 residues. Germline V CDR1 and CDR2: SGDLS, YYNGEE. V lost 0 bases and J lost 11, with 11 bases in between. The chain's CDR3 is CASSVEGGWAFF. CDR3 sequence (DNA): TGTGCCAGCAGCGTAGAGGGGGGGTGGGCTTTCTTT.